The rows below give T cell receptor beta chains drawn from one sample of a study of OX40 agonist ivuxolimab in advanced cancers. Profiled with immunoSEQ multiplex PCR; TCRdb holds only in-frame clones, not every one. The repertoire holds about 99,000 clones, with roughly 95% as singletons. The material was CD4+ or CD8+ T cells sorted from blood, obtained in a trial of the OX40 agonist ivuxolimab. The receptors stem from an adult with an advanced solid tumor such as melanoma, head and neck, liver or kidney cancer. Both conserved end residues are part of each CDR3. The D gene is left open where the match is weak. Only some rows state a clone size, as once, few, many or a class for expanded clones.

j_call,v_call,d_call,clone_size,cdr3_nt,cdr3_aa
TRBJ2-3,TRBV4-3,.,.,TGCGCCAGCAGCCAACAAGGGACCAACACAGATACGCAGTATTTT,CASSQQGTNTDTQYF
TRBJ1-1,TRBV7-3,TRBD1,once,TGTGCCAGCAGCTTACTTGGGAGGGAGGGGGCGGAAGCTTTCTTT,CASSLLGREGAEAFF
TRBJ1-4,TRBV16,.,.,TGTGCCAGCAGCCGACAGTCAACTAATGAAAAACTGTTTTTT,CASSRQSTNEKLFF
TRBJ2-5,TRBV5-1,.,.,TGCGCCAGCAAGGGCGGAGGAGGGGAGACCCAGTACTTC,CASKGGGGETQYF
TRBJ2-7,TRBV7-9,.,.,TGTGCCAGCAGCCCACTGGTTTACGAGCAGTACTTC,CASSPLVYEQYF
TRBJ1-2,TRBV4-3,.,once,TGCGCCAGCAGCCAATACAGGGACGCCTATGGCTACACCTTC,CASSQYRDAYGYTF
TRBJ1-3,TRBV7-9,.,.,TGTGCCACCCGCGCCCCGGGAACAGCCTCCTCTGGAAACACCATATATTTT,CATRAPGTASSGNTIYF
TRBJ1-2,TRBV5-8,TRBD1,.,TGTGCCAGCAGCTTCATTTCGGACAGGGCCTATGGCTACACCTTC,CASSFISDRAYGYTF
TRBJ1-1,TRBV6-5,.,.,TGTGCCAGCAGTTACTCGAAGTCAGGGTCGTCTTTCTTT,CASSYSKSGSSFF
TRBJ2-1,TRBV23-1,TRBD2,.,TGCGCCAGAGGTGCGGGGGGGAAGGTTGGTCGGCATGAGCAGTTCTTC,CARGAGGKVGRHEQFF
TRBJ2-7,TRBV2,TRBD2,.,TGTGCCAGCCGGGGGGGCGGCTACGAGCAGTACTTC,CASRGGGYEQYF
TRBJ2-2,TRBV11-2,.,.,TGTGCCAGCAGCTTAGAGCCCACCGGGGAGCTGTTTTTT,CASSLEPTGELFF
TRBJ2-1,TRBV29-1,.,.,TGCAGCGTCGTCCTGGGGCTTGTGACGGGGGTCTACAATGAGCAGTTCTTC,CSVVLGLVTGVYNEQFF
TRBJ2-5,TRBV7-3,.,.,TGTGCCAGCAGCTCCCCCGTACAGGGCTGGGGGGAGACCCAGTACTTC,CASSSPVQGWGETQYF
TRBJ2-7,TRBV30,TRBD2,.,TGTGCCTGGAGTGTCGGGGGGTACGAGCAGTACTTC,CAWSVGGYEQYF
TRBJ2-5,TRBV6-6,.,.,TGTGCCAGCAGTTACCAGTACCAAGAGACCCAGTACTTC,CASSYQYQETQYF
TRBJ2-7,TRBV7-8,.,once,TGTGCCAGCAGCTCCAGCTCCTACGAGCAGTACTTC,CASSSSSYEQYF
TRBJ2-5,TRBV12-5,.,.,TGTGCTAGTGGCCCGGACTCTCAAGAGACCCAGTACTTC,CASGPDSQETQYF
TRBJ2-2,TRBV18,.,.,TGTGCCAGCTCACCAATTGGGGATCCTTACACCGGGGAGCTGTTTTTT,CASSPIGDPYTGELFF
TRBJ2-6,TRBV7-6,.,.,TGTGCCAGCAGCTTTAGGGGGGTAGCAAGGTCTGGGGCCAACGTCCTGACTTTC,CASSFRGVARSGANVLTF
TRBJ2-7,TRBV10-3,TRBD1,.,TGTGCCCACGGGACAGGGGGCTCTCACTACGAGCAGTACTTC,CAHGTGGSHYEQYF
TRBJ2-3,TRBV18,TRBD2,.,TGTGCCAGCTCACCAGTTCAGCGGGGGTACACAGATACGCAGTATTTT,CASSPVQRGYTDTQYF
TRBJ1-2,TRBV7-8,.,.,TGTGCCAGCAGCTCTAGCCCGGGCTATGGCTACACCTTC,CASSSSPGYGYTF
TRBJ1-2,TRBV5-1,.,.,TGCGCCAGCAGCAAAACGTCAGGGTTAGGCTATGGCTACACCTTC,CASSKTSGLGYGYTF
TRBJ2-5,TRBV16,.,.,TGTGCCAGCAGCCTCCAATACCAAGAGACCCAGTACTTC,CASSLQYQETQYF
TRBJ1-2,TRBV5-8,.,.,TGTGCCAGCAGCTTTGGACAGTACTATGGCTACACCTTC,CASSFGQYYGYTF
TRBJ2-3,TRBV30,.,.,TGTGCCTGGAGTGTACGGAGGGGGACTAGCACAGATACGCAGTATTTT,CAWSVRRGTSTDTQYF
TRBJ1-1,TRBV7-2,.,.,TGTGCCAGCAGCCCAGCGTGGGGGGACACTGAAGCTTTCTTT,CASSPAWGDTEAFF
TRBJ2-1,TRBV18,.,.,TGTGCCAGCTCACCAGCCCTTCCTGGCTCCTACAATGAGCAGTTCTTC,CASSPALPGSYNEQFF
TRBJ1-4,TRBV5-5,.,.,TGTGCCAGCAGCTTATCAGCCAATGAAAAACTGTTTTTT,CASSLSANEKLFF
TRBJ2-6,TRBV18,TRBD1,.,TGTGCCAGCTCACCACAGGGGGCGGACTCTGGGGCCAACGTCCTGACTTTC,CASSPQGADSGANVLTF
TRBJ2-1,TRBV4-3,TRBD2,.,TGCGCCAGCAGCCATCAACCTAGGACTAGCGGGGATGAGCAGTTCTTC,CASSHQPRTSGDEQFF
TRBJ2-2,TRBV27,.,.,TGTGCCAGCAGTTGGGACACCTGGAACACCGGGGAGCTGTTTTTT,CASSWDTWNTGELFF
TRBJ1-4,TRBV19,.,.,TGTGCCAGTAGCCGGCTCCGGAGTGAAAAACTGTTTTTT,CASSRLRSEKLFF
TRBJ1-2,TRBV11-2,.,.,TGTGCCAGCAGCCCACTTCGGGGCAGGGAGTATGGCTACACCTTC,CASSPLRGREYGYTF
TRBJ2-2,TRBV4-3,TRBD1,.,TGCGCCAGCAGCCAAGAAACCCCGGGACAGGGGACGAAGGGCGGGGAGCTGTTTTTT,CASSQETPGQGTKGGELFF
TRBJ1-2,TRBV25-1,TRBD1,.,TGTGCCAGCAGCCAAGGGGGGGACAGGGTGCATGGCTACACCTTC,CASSQGGDRVHGYTF
TRBJ1-4,TRBV7-8,TRBD1,.,TGTGCCAGCAGCCGTGACAGGGGTGGAAATGAAAAACTGTTTTTT,CASSRDRGGNEKLFF
TRBJ1-1,TRBV7-9,.,once,TGTGCCAGCAGCTTAGCGCTTGAGAACACTGAAGCTTTCTTT,CASSLALENTEAFF
TRBJ1-2,TRBV5-1,TRBD1,.,TGCGCCAGCAGCTTGGAAACTACCGGGACAGCAGGCTACACCTTC,CASSLETTGTAGYTF
TRBJ2-5,TRBV2,.,once,TGTGCCAGCACCAGGGACCAGGAGGAGACCCAGTACTTC,CASTRDQEETQYF
TRBJ2-1,TRBV19,TRBD2,.,TGTGCCAGTAGGGGAGGGAGCTCCTACAATGAGCAGTTCTTC,CASRGGSSYNEQFF
TRBJ1-5,TRBV21-1,.,.,TGTGCCAGCAGCAAAGCTCCAGTCGGGGGGAGCAATCAGCCCCAGCATTTT,CASSKAPVGGSNQPQHF
TRBJ2-1,TRBV19,TRBD1,.,TGTGCCAGTAGTATACAGGGGGTGATAGGCAATGAGCAGTTCTTC,CASSIQGVIGNEQFF